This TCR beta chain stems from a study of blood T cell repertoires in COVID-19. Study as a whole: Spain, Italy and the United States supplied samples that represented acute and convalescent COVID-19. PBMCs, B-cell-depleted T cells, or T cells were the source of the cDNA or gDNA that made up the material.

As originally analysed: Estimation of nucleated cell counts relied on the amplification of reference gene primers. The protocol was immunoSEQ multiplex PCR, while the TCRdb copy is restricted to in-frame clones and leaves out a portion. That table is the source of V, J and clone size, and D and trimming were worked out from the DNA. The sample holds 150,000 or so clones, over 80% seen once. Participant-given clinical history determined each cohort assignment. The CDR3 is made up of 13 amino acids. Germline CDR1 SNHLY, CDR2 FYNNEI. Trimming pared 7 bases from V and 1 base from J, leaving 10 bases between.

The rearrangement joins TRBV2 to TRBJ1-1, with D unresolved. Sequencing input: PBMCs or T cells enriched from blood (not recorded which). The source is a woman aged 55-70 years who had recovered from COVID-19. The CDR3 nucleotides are TGTGCCAGCACTATAGACTGGAACACTGAAGCTTTCTTT. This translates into CASTIDWNTEAFF.